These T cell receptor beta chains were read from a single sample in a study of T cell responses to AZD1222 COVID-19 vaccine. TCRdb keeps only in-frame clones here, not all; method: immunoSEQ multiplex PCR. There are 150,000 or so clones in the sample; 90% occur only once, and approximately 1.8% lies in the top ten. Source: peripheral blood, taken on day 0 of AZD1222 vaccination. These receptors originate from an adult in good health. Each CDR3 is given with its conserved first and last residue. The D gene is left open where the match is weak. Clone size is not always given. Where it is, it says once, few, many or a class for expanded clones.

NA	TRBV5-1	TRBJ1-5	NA	TGCGCCAGCAGCCCCGGACAGCCTAGCAATCAGCCCCAGCATTTT	CASSPGQPSNQPQHF
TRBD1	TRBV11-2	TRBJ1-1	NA	TGTGCCAGCAGCTGGGACAGGCTGTACTCTGAAGCTTTCTTT	CASSWDRLYSEAFF
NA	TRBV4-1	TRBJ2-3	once	TGCGCCAGCAGCCAAGGAGTGTTAGGAACCACAGATACGCAGTATTTT	CASSQGVLGTTDTQYF
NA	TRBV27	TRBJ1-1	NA	TGTGCCAGCAGTTTAGTTACAGGGAATACGAACACTGAAGCTTTCTTT	CASSLVTGNTNTEAFF
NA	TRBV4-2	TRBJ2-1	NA	TGTGCCAGCAGGATTACAGGGTTATACTACAATGAGCAGTTCTTC	CASRITGLYYNEQFF
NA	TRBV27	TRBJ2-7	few	TGTGCCAGCAGTTGGCGGGACGCTGTTGGGGAGCAGTACTTC	CASSWRDAVGEQYF
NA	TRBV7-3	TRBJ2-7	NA	TGTGCCAGCAGCCCCTATGGGGGAGGAACAGGGGTTTTCGAGCAGTACTTC	CASSPYGGGTGVFEQYF
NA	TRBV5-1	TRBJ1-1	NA	TGCGCCAGCAGCTTCATCCAGAGCGGGGGCACTGAAGCTTTCTTT	CASSFIQSGGTEAFF
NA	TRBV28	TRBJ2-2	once	TGTGCCAGCACTATCGGGACGAACACCGGGGAGCTGTTTTTT	CASTIGTNTGELFF
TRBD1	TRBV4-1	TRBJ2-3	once	TGCGCCAGCAGCCGCGCACCCCCGGGACAGGGGGCGATGGGCACAGATACGCAGTATTTT	CASSRAPPGQGAMGTDTQYF
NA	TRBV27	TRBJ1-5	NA	TGTGCCAGCAGTTTATCGTTTTATCGTAGCAATCAGCCCCAGCATTTT	CASSLSFYRSNQPQHF
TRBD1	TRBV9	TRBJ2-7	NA	TGTGCCAGCAGCGTAGGGACAGGGGGCCCCTACGAGCAGTACTTC	CASSVGTGGPYEQYF
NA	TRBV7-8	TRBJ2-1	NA	TGTGCCAGCAGCTTAGCGGGAATCACTGTGAATGAGCAGTTCTTC	CASSLAGITVNEQFF
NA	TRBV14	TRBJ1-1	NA	TGTGCCAGCAGCCGCGGATTGAACACTGAAGCTTTCTTT	CASSRGLNTEAFF
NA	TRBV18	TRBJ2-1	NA	TGTGCCAGCTCACAAGGGACAAATGTCGATGAGCAGTTCTTC	CASSQGTNVDEQFF
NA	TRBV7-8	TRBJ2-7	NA	TGTGCCAGCAGCCGGGGACTTCTCTACGAGCAGTACTTC	CASSRGLLYEQYF
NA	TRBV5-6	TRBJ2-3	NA	TGTGCCAGCAGCACTAGGACAGTTTTCGCAGATACGCAGTATTTT	CASSTRTVFADTQYF
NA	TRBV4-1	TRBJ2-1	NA	TGCGCCAGCAGCCACGGCGGGATGGATGAGCAGTTCTTC	CASSHGGMDEQFF
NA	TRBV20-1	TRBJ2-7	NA	TGCAGTGCTAGTGGTAGGGTCGGGGACTACGAGCAGTACTTC	CSASGRVGDYEQYF
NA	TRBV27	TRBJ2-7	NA	TGTGCCAGCAGTTTATCGGAGGTCAACTCCTACGAGCAGTACTTC	CASSLSEVNSYEQYF
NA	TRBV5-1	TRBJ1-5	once	TGCGCCAGCAGGAGGAGTAGCAATCAGCCCCAGCATTTT	CASRRSSNQPQHF
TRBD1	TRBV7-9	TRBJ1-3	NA	TGTGCCAGCAGCCTTCATACCGGGACAGGGGATTCAACTGGAAACACCATATATTTT	CASSLHTGTGDSTGNTIYF
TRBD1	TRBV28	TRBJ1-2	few	TGTGCCAGCAGTTTGGGGCAGGGGGGTGGCTACACCTTC	CASSLGQGGGYTF
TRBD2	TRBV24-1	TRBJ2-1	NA	TGTGCCACCAGTGATCCTGGGACTAGCGGTACCTACAATGAGCAGTTCTTC	CATSDPGTSGTYNEQFF
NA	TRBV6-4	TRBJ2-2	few	TGTGCCAGCAGTGATGGGGGAGTCCCCGGGGAGCTGTTTTTT	CASSDGGVPGELFF
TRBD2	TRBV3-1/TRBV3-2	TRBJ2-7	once	TGTGCCAGCGGAGTGGGGTACAATAGCGGGAACTACGAGCAGTACTTC	CASGVGYNSGNYEQYF
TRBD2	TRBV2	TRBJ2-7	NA	TGTGCCAGCAGTGACTTTGGCGGGAGGCACTCCTACGAGCAGTACTTC	CASSDFGGRHSYEQYF
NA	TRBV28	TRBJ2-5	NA	TGTGCCAGCAGGAGAGAAGAGACCCAGTACTTC	CASRREETQYF
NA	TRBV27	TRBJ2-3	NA	TGTGCCACCGGGCGCAGGCTGGGCACAGATACGCAGTATTTT	CATGRRLGTDTQYF
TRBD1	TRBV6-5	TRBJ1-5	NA	TGTGCCAGCAGCTCGGGACAGCTTCAGCCCCAGCATTTT	CASSSGQLQPQHF
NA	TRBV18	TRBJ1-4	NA	TGTGCCAGCTCACCTACCCAGGGTAGTGAAAAACTGTTTTTT	CASSPTQGSEKLFF
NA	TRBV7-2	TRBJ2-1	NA	TGTGCCAGCAGCCCCAGCGGAAGCTTCTACAATGAGCAGTTCTTC	CASSPSGSFYNEQFF
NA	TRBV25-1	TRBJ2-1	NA	TGTGCCAGCAGAGACCCCAGGGACATCTACAATGAGCAGTTCTTC	CASRDPRDIYNEQFF
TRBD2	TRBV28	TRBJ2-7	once	TGTGCCAGCAGTTTCCCCGGGACTAGCGTCTACGAGCAGTACTTC	CASSFPGTSVYEQYF
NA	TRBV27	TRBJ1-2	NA	TGTGCCAGCAGTTTATCCTCAGGCTATGGCTACACCTTC	CASSLSSGYGYTF
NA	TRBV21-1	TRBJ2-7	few	TGTGCCAGCAGCAAGGCTCCAGGTTCCTACGAGCAGTACTTC	CASSKAPGSYEQYF
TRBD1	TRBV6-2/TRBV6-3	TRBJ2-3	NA	TGTGCCAGCAGTTCGGACAGGGGAGATCCCACAGATACGCAGTATTTT	CASSSDRGDPTDTQYF
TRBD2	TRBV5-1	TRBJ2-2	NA	TGCGCCAGCAGCGATGCTAGCGGGAGTAGTGATCGGGAGCTGTTTTTT	CASSDASGSSDRELFF
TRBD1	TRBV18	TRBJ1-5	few	TGTGCCAGCTCACCAGATCCAGGGGGAAATCAGCCCCAGCATTTT	CASSPDPGGNQPQHF
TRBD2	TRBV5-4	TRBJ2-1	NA	TGTGCCAGCAGCCGGGCGGGACTAGGGGATCACAATGAGCAGTTCTTC	CASSRAGLGDHNEQFF
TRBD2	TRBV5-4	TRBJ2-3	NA	TGTGCCAGCAGCTACCCTAGCGGCCGCACAGATACGCAGTATTTT	CASSYPSGRTDTQYF
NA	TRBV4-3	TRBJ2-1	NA	TGCGCCAGCATTGACAATGAGCAGTTCTTC	CASIDNEQFF
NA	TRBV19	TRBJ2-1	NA	TGTGCCAGTAGTGACAGGTACAATGAGCAGTTCTTC	CASSDRYNEQFF
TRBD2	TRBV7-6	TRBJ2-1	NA	TGTGCCAGCAGCTTAGCAAACCGATTGACTAGCGGGAGCCCGGCCTACAATGAGCAGTTCTTC	CASSLANRLTSGSPAYNEQFF
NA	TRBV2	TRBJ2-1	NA	TGTGCCAGCAGTGACGGCCGTGGGCAGGGGAGTTCCTACAATGAGCAGTTCTTC	CASSDGRGQGSSYNEQFF
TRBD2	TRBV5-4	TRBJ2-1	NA	TGTGCCAGCAGCTTGTTAGCGGGAGGGGGGCCGGGTTACAATGAGCAGTTCTTC	CASSLLAGGGPGYNEQFF
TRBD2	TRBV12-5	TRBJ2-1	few	TGTGCTAGTGGTTTGTCGCCTCCACTAGCGGGAGTTGATGAGCAGTTCTTC	CASGLSPPLAGVDEQFF
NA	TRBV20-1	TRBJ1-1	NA	TGCAGTGCTTACAAGAACACTGAAGCTTTCTTT	CSAYKNTEAFF